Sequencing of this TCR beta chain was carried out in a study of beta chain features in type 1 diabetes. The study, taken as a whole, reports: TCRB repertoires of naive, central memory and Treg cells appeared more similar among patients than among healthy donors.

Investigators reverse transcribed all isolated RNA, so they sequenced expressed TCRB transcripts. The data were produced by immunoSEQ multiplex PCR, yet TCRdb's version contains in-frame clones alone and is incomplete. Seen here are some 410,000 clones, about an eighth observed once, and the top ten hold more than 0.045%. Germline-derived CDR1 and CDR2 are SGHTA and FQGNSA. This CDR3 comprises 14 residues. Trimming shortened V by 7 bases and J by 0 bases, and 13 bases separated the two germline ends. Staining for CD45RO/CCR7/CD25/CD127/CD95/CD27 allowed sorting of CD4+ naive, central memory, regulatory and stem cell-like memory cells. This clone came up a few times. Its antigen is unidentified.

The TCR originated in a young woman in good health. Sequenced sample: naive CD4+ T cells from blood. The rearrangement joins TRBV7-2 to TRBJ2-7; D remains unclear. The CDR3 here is CASTSSPASYEQYF. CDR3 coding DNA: TGTGCCAGCACCTCATCCCCTGCCTCCTACGAGCAGTACTTC.